The sequence of this T cell receptor (beta chain) was determined in a study of PD-1 blockade in classical Hodgkin lymphoma. Findings of the study overall: Nothing has yet pinned down what causes the repertoire differences, possibly disease activity or prior therapy. Newly diagnosed patients were reported to exhibit reduced baseline TCR diversity relative to healthy donors.

The CDR3 has 13 residues. V lost 2 bases, J lost 2 bases, and 10 bases lay in between. Germline V gene data show CDR1 as GTSNPN and CDR2 as SVGIG (reference sequence). Time point noted: newly diagnosed, previously untreated cHL patient sample. Starting with thawed PBMCs, CD4+ T cells were purified by magnetic negative selection. Serving as comparison were PBMCs from newly diagnosed, untreated classical Hodgkin lymphoma, which were sequenced alongside the relapsed/refractory trial patients. Details on this clone: As yet, its antigen is unknown.

Profiling relied on immunoSEQ multiplex PCR, and the TCRdb table lists in-frame clones only, not all of them. The sample lists more than 15,000 clones; about 90% were seen once. This TCR derives from a human donor with classical Hodgkin lymphoma. The source material was CD4+ T cells from blood. The chain uses TRBV30 and TRBJ2-7; weak D call: TRBD1 (5 bases). CDR3 sequence (DNA): TGTGCCTGGAGTTTGGACACCCCCTACGAGCAGTACTTC. Protein sequence: CAWSLDTPYEQYF.